A single sample gave rise to the 19 T cell receptor beta chains below, sequenced in a study of blood T cell repertoires in COVID-19. Repertoires were generated with immunoSEQ multiplex PCR, while TCRdb's copy carries only in-frame clones and drops some. The sample has under 300,000 clones, roughly 86% seen once; the top ten hold 4%. The sample comprised peripheral blood. The receptors derive from a man in his fifties with acute or convalescent COVID-19.

The chain links TRBV12-5 to TRBJ2-3, with a tentative D call TRBD2 (5 bases). Germline V gene data show CDR1 as LGHNT and CDR2 as FRNRAP. The CDR3 is 14 residues long. The germline V and J ends were trimmed by 4 bases and 6 bases, with 14 bases remaining between them. CDR3 loop: CASGSRPLVDTQYF. CDR3 in DNA: TGTGCTAGTGGTTCCCGTCCACTAGTGGATACGCAGTATTTT.

A single count supports this clone. The J gene is TRBJ1-1, the V gene TRBV11-1, with TRBD1 identical over 9 bases. CDR3 length: 14 residues. V was pared by 5 bases and J by 6 bases, with 7 bases of the junction left unmatched. Germline CDR1 reads SGHAT; CDR2 reads FQDESV (reference sequence). DNA of the CDR3: TGTGCCAGCAGCGCCGGGACAGGGAGACCTGAAGCTTTCTTT. Its translation: CASSAGTGRPEAFF.

The chain is built from TRBV3-1 (or the pseudogene TRBV3-2) and TRBJ2-2; the match to TRBD2 covers 10 bases. The V and J ends lost 1 base and 7 bases, in that order; junction bases with no gene match: 6. The CDR3 covers 16 residues. Germline CDR1 is LGHDT and CDR2 is YNNKEL (reference sequence). CDR3 nucleotides: TGTGCCAGCAGCCAAGCGAGCGGGGGGGTCTACGGGGAGCTGTTTTTT. Translated, it gives CASSQASGGVYGELFF.

V gene TRBV19 combines with J gene TRBJ1-5; 7 bases map to TRBD1. The CDR3 is made up of 17 amino acids. Germline trimming cut 4 bases from V and 1 base from J; bases unmatched to any gene: 10. CDR1 and CDR2 from the germline V gene are LNHDA and SQIVND (reference sequence). CDR3 in DNA: TGTGCCAGTAGTACTCCTAATGACAGGGACAGCAATCAGCCCCAGCATTTT. This translates into CASSTPNDRDSNQPQHF.

The gene calls are TRBV18 and TRBJ1-6, with 9 nucleotides matching TRBD1. The V segment lost 2 bases and the J segment 7 bases; nucleotides outside the gene matches: 6. The CDR3 loop spans 16 amino acids. Germline CDR1 and CDR2: KGHSH and LQKENI. The CDR3 DNA reads as TGTGCCAGCTCACCAACAGGGGGCGCGGGAAATTCACCCCTCCACTTT. Amino acid sequence: CASSPTGGAGNSPLHF.

In DNA, the CDR3 is TGTGCCAGCTCTAGGGGGGGACCAGGGGCCAACGTCCTGACTTTC. It is translated as CASSRGGPGANVLTF. J is TRBJ2-6 and V is TRBV18; D is possibly TRBD2 (7 bases). Germline V lookup: CDR1 KGHSH, CDR2 LQKENI. The CDR3 covers 15 residues. V lost 6 bases to trimming and J lost 4 bases, with 13 bases between them.

The J gene is TRBJ2-3, the V gene TRBV15, with D tentatively TRBD1 (5 bases). CDR3 length: 15 amino acids. V shed 4 bases and J shed 1 base, with 12 bases lying between them. CDR1 is LNHNV, CDR2 YYDKDF, per germline (reference sequence). CDR3 in amino acids: CATSIRDSRTDTQYF. The CDR3 DNA reads TGTGCCACCAGCATCCGAGACAGCCGCACAGATACGCAGTATTTT.

The chain carries TRBV2 and TRBJ1-1; 9 nucleotides line up with TRBD1. The CDR3 is 14 amino acids. Germline loops: CDR1 SNHLY, CDR2 FYNNEI. V was clipped by 1 base and J by 6 bases; unmatched bases: 3. The CDR3 sequence is CASSEGRDRAEAFF. The CDR3 DNA reads as TGTGCCAGCAGTGAAGGTCGGGACAGGGCTGAAGCTTTCTTT.

The rearrangement uses TRBV7-9 and TRBJ1-2; TRBD1 aligns across 9 bases. CDR1 SEHNR and CDR2 FQNEAQ come from the germline V gene (reference sequence). V shed 6 bases and J 7 bases; nucleotides not matched to a gene: 9. The CDR3 consists of 14 residues. Here the CDR3 DNA reads TGTGCCAGCAGAGATACAGGGGGCATTGCTGGCTACACCTTC. Amino acids: CASRDTGGIAGYTF.

The chain combines TRBV28 with TRBJ2-5; no definite D call. V lost 8 bases, J lost 0 bases, and 4 bases lay in between. This CDR3 contains 11 residues. Germline values: CDR1 MDHEN, CDR2 SYDVKM. The CDR3, as DNA: TGTGCCAGCGTAAACCAAGAGACCCAGTACTTC. Protein: CASVNQETQYF.

The rearrangement links TRBV27 to TRBJ1-1; D possibly corresponds to TRBD1 (5 bases). CDR1 is MNHEY and CDR2 is SMNVEV in the germline V gene (reference sequence). The germline V and J ends were trimmed by 9 bases and 8 bases, with 16 bases remaining between them. The CDR3 spans 12 residues. The CDR3 DNA reads TGTGCCAGTTGGGGCTGGGTAGGGGAAGCTTTCTTT. Encoded protein: CASWGWVGEAFF.

The chain has TRBV2 and TRBJ2-1; 15 nucleotides align to TRBD2. With V trimmed by 5 bases and J by 2 bases, 10 bases remained unmatched. Germline V gene lookup returns CDR1 SNHLY and CDR2 FYNNEI. The CDR3 sequence is 19 residues long. CDR3 protein: CASSQQGLAGGYTYNEQFF. Here the CDR3 DNA reads TGTGCCAGCAGTCAACAGGGACTAGCGGGGGGTTACACCTACAATGAGCAGTTCTTC. Together with reference TRBV2 and TRBJ2-1, the CDR3 gives the full variable domain: EPEVTQTPSHQVTQMGQEVILRCVPISNHLYFYWYRQILGQKVEFLVSFYNNEISEKSEIFDDQFSVERPDGSNFTLKIRSTKLEDSAMYFCASSQQGLAGGYTYNEQFFGPGTRLTVL.

The V and J genes are TRBV7-3 and TRBJ1-2; 7 positions agree with TRBD1. Germline V CDR1 and CDR2: SGHTA, FQGTGA. The CDR3 contains 15 residues. The J segment lost 8 bases and the V segment lost 5 bases, leaving 14 bases of the junction unmatched. CDR3 bases: TGTGCCAGCAGCCAGACCGGGACAGCCGGCGGAGGCTACACCTTC. Translating it yields CASSQTGTAGGGYTF.

The rearrangement joins TRBV6-5 to TRBJ1-2; 9 bases agree with TRBD1. The V gene's germline CDR1 is MNHEY and CDR2 SVGAGI. V was pared by 8 bases and J by 8 bases, with 15 bases of the junction left unmatched. The CDR3 totals 15 residues. The CDR3 here is CASGKLQGATGGYTF. Written as DNA, the CDR3 is TGTGCCAGCGGAAAACTACAGGGGGCCACTGGAGGCTACACCTTC.

The chain couples TRBV9 to TRBJ1-2, with TRBD1 matching over 7 bases. This CDR3 is built from 13 residues. CDR1 SGDLS and CDR2 YYNGEE come from the germline V gene. Trimming at V came to 3 bases and at J to 6 bases, leaving 5 bases not matched to a gene. Written as DNA, the CDR3 is TGTGCCAGCAGCGGAGTGACAGGGCATGGCTACACCTTC. Translating gives CASSGVTGHGYTF.

This chain uses TRBV20-1 with TRBJ2-5; possibly TRBD2 for D (5 bases). This CDR3 comprises 11 residues. CDR1 is DFQATT and CDR2 is SNEGSKA in the germline V gene (reference sequence). DNA of the CDR3: TGCAGCCAAGAGAGAGGGGAGACCCAGTACTTC. Protein product: CSQERGETQYF.

The chain carries TRBV11-3 and TRBJ1-6; unclear D gene. This CDR3 has 9 amino acids. The germline V gene encodes CDR1 SGHNT and CDR2 YENEEA. The V and J ends lost 7 bases and 13 bases respectively, with 5 bases between them. CDR3 in DNA: TGTGCCAGCATAGAGCCCCTCCACTTT. Translated: CASIEPLHF. The whole variable domain, filled in from reference TRBV11-3 and TRBJ1-6, reads EAGVVQSPRYKIIEKKQPVAFWCNPISGHNTLYWYLQNLGQGPELLIRYENEEAVDDSQLPKDRFSAERLKGVDSTLKIQPAELGDSAVYLCASIEPLHFGNGTRLTVT.

The V gene is TRBV6-5, the J gene TRBJ2-2; 8 bases line up with TRBD1. V was clipped by 7 bases and J by 3 bases; unmatched bases: 4. The CDR3 runs to 14 residues. CDR1 is MNHEY, CDR2 SVGAGI, per germline. DNA of the CDR3: TGTGCCAGCAAGGGACAGGCGGACACCGGGGAGCTGTTTTTT. As protein: CASKGQADTGELFF.

Remarks on this clone: The sample contains more than one DNA sequence encoding this CDR3. This sequence joins TRBV15 and TRBJ2-7; D might be TRBD1 (6 bases). The CDR3 runs 14 residues. The V gene lost 0 bases and the J gene lost 7 bases, with 13 bases spanning the gap. CDR1 is LNHNV, CDR2 YYDKDF, per germline (reference sequence). The CDR3 loop reads CATSRDRQGREQYF. The CDR3 nucleotides are TGTGCCACCAGCAGAGATCGGCAGGGGAGAGAGCAGTACTTC.